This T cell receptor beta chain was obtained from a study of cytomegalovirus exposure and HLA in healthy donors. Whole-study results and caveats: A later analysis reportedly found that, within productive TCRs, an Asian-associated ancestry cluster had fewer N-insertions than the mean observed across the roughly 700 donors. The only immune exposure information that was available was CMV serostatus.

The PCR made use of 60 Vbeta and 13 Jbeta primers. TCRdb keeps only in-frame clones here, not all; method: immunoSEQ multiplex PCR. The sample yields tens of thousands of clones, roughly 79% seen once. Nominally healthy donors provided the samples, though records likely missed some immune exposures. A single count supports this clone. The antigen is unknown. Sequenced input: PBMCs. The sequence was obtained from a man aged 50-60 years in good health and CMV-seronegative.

The CDR3 is CASSLGQGIYGYTF. The CDR3 DNA follows: TGTGCCAGCAGTTTGGGACAGGGAATCTATGGCTACACCTTC. The V call is TRBV27, the J call TRBJ1-2; 9 bases match TRBD1. With 3 bases clipped from V and 4 bases from J, the junction kept 3 bases outside the gene matches. The CDR3 runs to 14 residues. CDR1 and CDR2 from the germline V gene are MNHEY and SMNVEV (reference sequence).